This record concerns one T cell receptor beta chain sequence. The target antigen is unknown. The data derive from a study of shared clonotypes between healthy human individuals. Study observations and caveats: Despite large depth, rarefaction showed incomplete sorted-subset sequencing. In general, naive subsets displayed greater estimated richness than memory subsets did.

The authors divided CD4+ cells into CD45RA+ naive and CD45RA-negative memory subsets. The CDR3 totals 13 residues. V lost 0 bases to trimming and J lost 7 bases, with 10 bases between them. Germline V CDR1 and CDR2: SGHRS, YFSETQ. In the authors' methods: Junction-only immunoSEQ sequences carried no quality scores, so filtering differed. Only in-frame clones appear in the TCRdb table, and some are missing; sequencing was by immunoSEQ multiplex PCR. D and trimming come from the DNA, and the V and J calls and clone size come from that table. This repertoire shows 2,500,000 or so clones, about nine tenths found once; its top ten account for approximately 0.4%.

The source is a man aged 18 to 29 in good health. Some clones in this sample may be carry-over from other donors' samples. Specimen: naive CD4+ T cells from PBMCs. Subset given: CD45RA+ positively selected. The gene calls are TRBV5-1 and TRBJ1-2; perhaps TRBD1 as D (5 bases). CDR3 nucleotide sequence: TGCGCCAGCAGCTTGGTGAGGGGCGGTGGCTACACCTTC. This gives the protein CASSLVRGGGYTF.